The 12 T cell receptor beta chains reported below all come from one sample, sequenced in a study of tumour-infiltrating T cells in Burkitt lymphoma. Assay used: immunoSEQ multiplex PCR; TCRdb lists only in-frame clones, some missing. Among around 17,000 clones listed, 70% to 80% were seen once. Sequencing used tumor tissue. The origin of the receptors is a human donor with diffuse large B-cell lymphoma.

This clone was picked up a small number of times. The gene calls are TRBV4-3 and TRBJ1-1, with D unclear. Germline V gene sequence: CDR1 LGHNA, CDR2 YSLEER. The length of the CDR3 is 14 residues. V lost 0 bases and J lost 1, with 6 bases in between. CDR3 loop: CASSQDSQNTEAFF. CDR3 sequence (DNA): TGCGCCAGCAGCCAAGACAGCCAGAACACTGAAGCTTTCTTT.

The V gene is TRBV7-9, the J gene TRBJ2-3; D remains unclear. The CDR3 loop spans 11 amino acids. The germline gives CDR1 SEHNR, CDR2 FQNEAQ (reference sequence). The V gene lost 2 bases and the J gene lost 4 bases, with 1 base spanning the gap. The CDR3 DNA reads TGTGCCAGCAGCTTATCAGATACGCAGTATTTT. As protein: CASSLSDTQYF.

The chain combines TRBV4-1 with TRBJ2-5; 7 bases match TRBD2. Per the germline V gene, CDR1 is MGHRA and CDR2 is YSYEKL. Germline trimming cut 0 bases from V and 5 bases from J; bases unmatched to any gene: 15. The CDR3 contains 18 residues. Here the CDR3 reads CASSQDLEGAGLKETQYF. In DNA, the CDR3 is TGCGCCAGCAGCCAAGATCTAGAGGGAGCGGGGTTGAAGGAGACCCAGTACTTC.

The chain couples TRBV4-3 to TRBJ1-1, with D unresolved. V was cut by 0 bases and J by 1 base, with 9 bases left in between. Germline V lookup: CDR1 LGHNA, CDR2 YSLEER. The CDR3 has 15 amino acids. The CDR3 sequence is CASSQDYFANTEAFF. The CDR3 bases are TGCGCCAGCAGCCAAGATTATTTTGCGAACACTGAAGCTTTCTTT.

The chain uses TRBV15 and TRBJ2-2; D not certain. The CDR3 covers 15 residues. Germline assignment: CDR1 LNHNV and CDR2 YYDKDF (reference sequence). V was shortened by 5 bases and J by 1 base, with 11 bases between the two germline ends. This CDR3 reads CATSGSTVNTGELFF. The CDR3 DNA sequence: TGTGCCACCAGCGGTTCGACGGTGAACACCGGGGAGCTGTTTTTT.

This clone was found once. This chain uses TRBV2 with TRBJ1-2, with D perhaps matching TRBD1 (5 bases). Germline V gene lookup returns CDR1 SNHLY and CDR2 FYNNEI. The CDR3 covers 16 residues. V shed 4 bases and J shed 0 bases, with 15 bases lying between them. The CDR3 DNA reads TGTGCCAGCAGTGGAGGCGGGCAGGGAGCTAACTATGGCTACACCTTC. It encodes CASSGGGQGANYGYTF.

The chain recombines TRBV7-6 with TRBJ2-6; D unclear. Germline V gene data show CDR1 as SGHVS and CDR2 as FNYEAQ. V shed 0 bases and J shed 1 base, with 7 bases lying between them. This CDR3 is 16 amino acids long. The DNA for the CDR3 is TGTGCCAGCAGCTTAGCCGAGACATCTGGGGCCAACGTCCTGACTTTC. Its translation: CASSLAETSGANVLTF.

The chain links TRBV5-1 to TRBJ1-1; 9 nucleotides agree with TRBD1. The V segment lost 4 bases and the J segment 5 bases; nucleotides outside the gene matches: 6. This CDR3 is 14 amino acids long. CDR1 SGHRS and CDR2 YFSETQ come from the germline V gene. The CDR3 sequence is CASSPGQGRTEAFF. Written as DNA, the CDR3 is TGCGCCAGCAGCCCCGGACAGGGGCGGACTGAAGCTTTCTTT.

This clone was seen once. The chain combines TRBV7-8 with TRBJ2-7, with D unresolved. The V and J ends lost 1 base and 4 bases respectively, with 17 bases between them. Per the germline V gene, CDR1 is SGHVS and CDR2 is FQNEAQ. The CDR3 is made up of 16 amino acids. The CDR3: CASSLVVDPSKYEQYF. The CDR3 bases are TGTGCCAGCAGCTTAGTAGTGGATCCGAGTAAGTACGAGCAGTACTTC.

This chain links TRBV9 with TRBJ1-6; 10 positions match TRBD1. V gave up 2 bases and J gave up 9 bases; unmatched junction bases: 2. The CDR3 runs to 14 residues. Germline assignment: CDR1 SGDLS and CDR2 YYNGEE. The CDR3 nucleotides read TGTGCCAGCAGCGTGACAGGGGGCGCTTCACCCCTCCACTTT. Translated, it gives CASSVTGGASPLHF.

This chain uses TRBV7-9 with TRBJ2-1, with 12 bases that match TRBD2. There are 16 residues in the CDR3. The V segment lost 5 bases and the J segment 5 bases; nucleotides outside the gene matches: 7. The germline V gene has CDR1 SEHNR and CDR2 FQNEAQ (reference sequence). The CDR3 spells CASSLTSGGPHNEQFF. The CDR3 DNA reads as TGTGCCAGCAGCCTTACTAGCGGGGGGCCCCACAATGAGCAGTTCTTC. Filled out from reference TRBV7-9 and TRBJ2-1, the complete variable domain reads DTGVSQNPRHKITKRGQNVTFRCDPISEHNRLYWYRQTLGQGPEFLTYFQNEAQLEKSRLLSDRFSAERPKGSFSTLEIQRTEQGDSAMYLCASSLTSGGPHNEQFFGPGTRLTVL.

The chain is built from TRBV6-6 and TRBJ2-2; a weak D match, TRBD1 (5 bases). The CDR3 totals 16 residues. Trimming took off 4 bases at V and 6 bases at J, with 18 bases between the two ends. Germline V gene lookup returns CDR1 MNHNY and CDR2 SVGAGI (reference sequence). DNA of the CDR3: TGTGCCAGCAGTTTAAGCCAGGGCATGTCGGCCGGGGAGCTGTTTTTT. Translating it yields CASSLSQGMSAGELFF.